The 24 T cell receptor beta chains below were found in one sample sequenced in a study of Ad26.COV2.S vaccination and SARS-CoV-2 variants (dated by TCRdb to the early 2020s). Library preparation was by the immunoSEQ multiplex PCR assay. TCRdb mirrors the immuneACCESS table, restricted to in-frame sequences. Some clones are absent from its copies; in checked studies, under half trace to an unresolved V gene, and the reason for the others is unknown. For this sample there are about 350,000 clones; around 90% appear just once. Together, the top ten hold 3.9% of the sample. This specimen's time point label, interpreted: individuals recovered from natural SARS-CoV-2 infection. The starting material was peripheral blood, obtained after recovery from COVID-19. All receptors derive from a human donor who had recovered from COVID-19.

The rearrangement joins TRBV7-9 to TRBJ1-4; D is uncertain. The germline V and J ends were trimmed by 5 bases and 6 bases, with 13 bases remaining between them. CDR3 length equals 14 residues. Germline V gene data show CDR1 as SEHNR and CDR2 as FQNEAQ (reference sequence). CDR3 in DNA: TGTGCCAGCAGCACCCGCCAAACCCATGAAAAACTGTTTTTT. Amino acids: CASSTRQTHEKLFF.

This clone was detected only once. J is TRBJ2-2 and V is TRBV9; maybe TRBD1 (5 bases). The CDR3 length is 15 residues. CDR1 and CDR2 from the germline V gene are SGDLS and YYNGEE. The V gene lost 0 bases and the J gene lost 6 bases, with 12 bases spanning the gap. CDR3 loop: CASSVGLWGAGELFF. The CDR3 DNA is TGTGCCAGCAGCGTAGGATTGTGGGGCGCCGGGGAGCTGTTTTTT.

The chain uses TRBV14 and TRBJ2-3; D is undetermined. This CDR3 is 12 amino acids long. Trimming took off 1 base at V and 6 bases at J, with 5 bases between the two ends. Germline CDR1 and CDR2: SGHDN and FVKESK. The CDR3 reads CASSQAWDTQYF. DNA for the CDR3: TGTGCCAGCAGCCAAGCTTGGGATACGCAGTATTTT.

The V gene is TRBV6-4, the J gene TRBJ2-7, with a tentative D call TRBD1 (5 bases). Trimming removed 4 bases from V and 2 bases from J, with 12 bases in between. This CDR3 is built from 14 residues. CDR1 and CDR2 (germline): MRHNA, SNTAGT. CDR3 residues: CASSVESGTYEQYF. The CDR3 nucleotides read TGTGCCAGCAGTGTCGAGTCAGGGACCTACGAGCAGTACTTC.

This rearrangement joins TRBV5-6 to TRBJ2-7; D not certain. The CDR3 is 12 amino acids. Germline V lookup: CDR1 SGHDT, CDR2 YYEEEE. V was cut by 2 bases and J by 4 bases, with 7 bases left in between. The CDR3 is CASSFTWYEQYF. The CDR3 DNA follows: TGTGCCAGCAGCTTTACTTGGTACGAGCAGTACTTC.

The chain recombines TRBV3-1 (or the pseudogene TRBV3-2) with TRBJ2-1; 10 bases agree with TRBD2. Trimming at V came to 4 bases and at J to 4 bases, leaving 7 bases not matched to a gene. The CDR3 totals 16 residues. Germline V CDR1 and CDR2: LGHDT, YNNKEL (reference sequence). CDR3 residues: CASSRRSSGGYNEQFF. The CDR3 nucleotides are TGTGCCAGCAGCCGACGATCTAGCGGGGGTTACAATGAGCAGTTCTTC.

The V gene is TRBV5-1, the J gene TRBJ2-7, with 8 bases that match TRBD2. This CDR3 comprises 13 residues. The germline V gene encodes CDR1 SGHRS and CDR2 YFSETQ. V shed 3 bases and J 6 bases; nucleotides not matched to a gene: 5. The CDR3 loop is CASSSREGGEQYF. DNA for the CDR3: TGCGCCAGCAGCTCTCGGGAGGGGGGCGAGCAGTACTTC.

This rearrangement joins TRBV9 to TRBJ2-3, with a possible D match to TRBD1 (5 bases). Trimming stripped 0 bases from V and 5 bases from J, with 10 bases between. The CDR3 covers 14 residues. CDR1 and CDR2 (germline): SGDLS, YYNGEE. The CDR3 coding sequence is TGTGCCAGCAGCGTAGAGGCAGGGAAAGATACGCAGTATTTT. It specifies CASSVEAGKDTQYF.

The chain couples TRBV5-4 to TRBJ2-7; D unresolved. This CDR3 contains 14 residues. Germline values: CDR1 SGHNT, CDR2 YYREEE (reference sequence). Trimming took 5 bases from V and 8 from J, leaving 20 bases between them. For the CDR3, the DNA is TGTGCCAGCAGTCGAGAAGCCTTCGGGTACCAGCAGTACTTC. It encodes CASSREAFGYQQYF.

This clone was seen just once. This chain uses TRBV5-6 with TRBJ2-5; D gene uncertain. The CDR3 spans 13 residues. Germline CDR1 reads SGHDT; CDR2 reads YYEEEE. Trimming took 4 bases from V and 0 from J, leaving 7 bases between them. CDR3 in amino acids: CASSLGNQETQYF. The CDR3 DNA reads as TGTGCCAGCAGCCTGGGGAACCAAGAGACCCAGTACTTC.

This chain uses TRBV27 with TRBJ2-4, with D possibly being TRBD2 (5 bases). The CDR3 has 15 residues. V lost 0 bases to trimming and J lost 2 bases, with 8 bases between them. CDR1 MNHEY and CDR2 SMNVEV come from the germline V gene (reference sequence). The CDR3 nucleotides read TGTGCCAGCAGTTTATCGCCGGGGACCAAAAACATTCAGTACTTC. Residues: CASSLSPGTKNIQYF.

CDR3: CASSTTGDYNSPLHF. In nucleotides, the CDR3 is TGTGCCAGCAGCACCACAGGGGACTATAATTCACCCCTCCACTTT. This chain connects TRBV5-5 to TRBJ1-6; 7 positions agree with TRBD1. The germline V gene has CDR1 SGHKS and CDR2 YYEKEE (reference sequence). V was clipped by 4 bases and J by 3 bases; unmatched bases: 4. CDR3 length: 15 residues.

This chain uses TRBV5-4 with TRBJ2-6; 8 positions match TRBD1. The CDR3 sequence is 18 residues long. The V segment lost 2 bases and the J segment 6 bases; nucleotides outside the gene matches: 13. Looked up from germline, CDR1 is SGHNT and CDR2 is YYREEE (reference sequence). In DNA, the CDR3 is TGTGCCAGCAGCTTTATCGGGGACAGGAGTGTTGTGGCCAACGTCCTGACTTTC. Translation gives CASSFIGDRSVVANVLTF. The variable domain in full, completed from reference TRBV5-4 and TRBJ2-6, reads ETGVTQSPTHLIKTRGQQVTLRCSSQSGHNTVSWYQQALGQGPQFIFQYYREEENGRGNFPPRFSGLQFPNYSSELNVNALELDDSALYLCASSFIGDRSVVANVLTFGAGSRLTVL.

CDR3 coding DNA: TGTGCCAGCAGTTACGGCTGGGGTACTATTGAGGGCTACACCTTC. It yields the protein CASSYGWGTIEGYTF. The chain employs TRBV6-5 and TRBJ1-2; no firm D call. The V gene lost 2 bases and the J gene lost 8 bases, with 18 bases spanning the gap. This CDR3 has 15 residues. Per germline, CDR1 MNHEY and CDR2 SVGAGI.

The chain combines TRBV27 with TRBJ1-1; D is unresolved. Germline loops: CDR1 MNHEY, CDR2 SMNVEV (reference sequence). The V gene lost 3 bases and the J gene lost 7 bases, with 12 bases spanning the gap. The CDR3 sequence is 13 residues long. The CDR3 sequence: CASSLSAAVEAFF. The CDR3, as DNA: TGTGCCAGCAGTTTGTCAGCGGCGGTTGAAGCTTTCTTT.

The chain is built from TRBV27 and TRBJ2-1, with D unclear. V was trimmed by 3 bases and J by 11 bases, leaving 2 bases between them. Germline CDR1 reads MNHEY; CDR2 reads SMNVEV (reference sequence). CDR3 size: 9 residues. CDR3: CASSFKQFF. Written as DNA, the CDR3 is TGTGCCAGCAGTTTTAAGCAGTTCTTC.

The V gene is TRBV18, the J gene TRBJ2-5; possibly TRBD1 or TRBD2 for D (6 bases each). V gave up 8 bases and J gave up 3 bases, with 13 bases separating them. The CDR3 extends over 13 amino acids. Germline V gene sequence: CDR1 KGHSH, CDR2 LQKENI. The CDR3 region has the DNA TGTGCCAGCACCGAAGGGGGGAAAGAGACCCAGTACTTC. Its protein product is CASTEGGKETQYF.

This clone was observed once. The chain combines TRBV10-3 with TRBJ1-2, with D perhaps matching TRBD1 (5 bases). The germline V gene encodes CDR1 ENHRY and CDR2 SYGVKD. The CDR3 is 14 amino acids. Deletions cut 0 bases from V and 4 bases from J, with 9 bases between. The CDR3 sequence is CAISESRGVYGYTF. In DNA, the CDR3 is TGTGCCATCAGTGAGTCGCGGGGGGTCTATGGCTACACCTTC.

The chain has TRBV5-4 and TRBJ2-2, with D possibly being TRBD1 or TRBD2 (5 bases each). Between the trimmed V and J ends, which lost 2 bases and 2 bases, there was a span of 10 bases. CDR1 and CDR2 from the germline V gene are SGHNT and YYREEE (reference sequence). CDR3 length: 15 residues. The CDR3 reads CASSLRGLNTGELFF. CDR3 DNA: TGTGCCAGCAGCTTACGGGGCCTTAACACCGGGGAGCTGTTTTTT.

The chain is built from TRBV18 and TRBJ1-1; no reliable D call. Per the germline V gene, CDR1 is KGHSH and CDR2 is LQKENI. With 0 bases removed from V and 6 bases from J, the gap between germline ends came to 11 bases. The CDR3 extends over 14 amino acids. The CDR3 DNA sequence: TGTGCCAGCTCACCACCGAATGGCGTCCCTGAAGCTTTCTTT. Translation: CASSPPNGVPEAFF.

The chain links TRBV5-4 to TRBJ1-2; a possible D gene is TRBD1 (5 bases). Trimming stripped 0 bases from V and 4 bases from J, with 10 bases between. CDR3 length: 14 residues. CDR1 is SGHNT and CDR2 is YYREEE in the germline V gene (reference sequence). The DNA for the CDR3 is TGTGCCAGCAGCTTGGTGGCAGGGTCCTATGGCTACACCTTC. It yields the protein CASSLVAGSYGYTF. The whole variable domain, filled in from reference TRBV5-4 and TRBJ1-2, reads ETGVTQSPTHLIKTRGQQVTLRCSSQSGHNTVSWYQQALGQGPQFIFQYYREEENGRGNFPPRFSGLQFPNYSSELNVNALELDDSALYLCASSLVAGSYGYTFGSGTRLTVV.

The sample holds one count of this clone. The V and J genes are TRBV5-1 and TRBJ2-3; 7 nucleotides match TRBD1. CDR1 and CDR2 (germline): SGHRS, YFSETQ. CDR3 size: 16 residues. Trimming at V came to 4 bases and at J to 4 bases, leaving 12 bases not matched to a gene. The CDR3 sequence: CASSLRQGLGADTQYF. As DNA, the CDR3 is TGCGCCAGCAGCCTTCGACAGGGTCTGGGCGCAGATACGCAGTATTTT. The entire variable domain, with the rest obtained from reference TRBV5-1 and TRBJ2-3, is as follows: KAGVTQTPRYLIKTRGQQVTLSCSPISGHRSVSWYQQTPGQGLQFLFEYFSETQRNKGNFPGRFSGRQFSNSRSEMNVSTLELGDSALYLCASSLRQGLGADTQYFGPGTRLTVL.

The chain has TRBV2 and TRBJ2-5; 11 bases align to TRBD2. The CDR3 loop spans 17 amino acids. The trim removed 6 bases at V and 0 bases at J, leaving 9 bases unmatched. Germline-derived CDR1 and CDR2 are SNHLY and FYNNEI. CDR3 in amino acids: CASRRASGGLYQETQYF. DNA for the CDR3: TGTGCCAGCAGGCGGGCTAGCGGGGGGCTCTACCAAGAGACCCAGTACTTC.

The chain has TRBV27 and TRBJ1-2; D is possibly TRBD1 (6 bases). CDR1 and CDR2 (germline): MNHEY, SMNVEV (reference sequence). The CDR3 spans 15 residues. Trimming stripped 4 bases from V and 3 bases from J, with 15 bases between. In DNA, the CDR3 is TGTGCCAGCAGTTGGGGCGGGGGGCCTGACTATGGCTACACCTTC. Its protein is CASSWGGGPDYGYTF.